Listed below are T cell receptor beta chains from one sample, sequenced in a study of T cell responses to AZD1222 COVID-19 vaccine. This table comes from immunoSEQ multiplex PCR, and its TCRdb copy is limited to in-frame clones, with some not included. The top ten hold 13% of the sample, which has about 94,000 clones, about 88% seen once. This sample comprised peripheral blood, obtained on day 0 of AZD1222 vaccination. All receptors derive from an adult in good health. Both conserved end residues are part of each CDR3. A D gene is named only where the DNA matches it firmly. A clone size is listed for some rows: how often the clone was seen (once, few, many), or a class if it is expanded.

j_gene: TRBJ2-3; v_gene: TRBV28; abundance: .; d_gene: .; CDR3aa: CASSSSYLLASTDTQYF; CDR3nt: TGTGCCAGCAGTTCCTCCTACCTTTTGGCTAGCACAGATACGCAGTATTTT
j_gene: TRBJ2-2; v_gene: TRBV5-1; abundance: .; d_gene: .; CDR3aa: CASSLVTIVTGELFF; CDR3nt: TGCGCCAGCAGCTTGGTGACCATTGTAACCGGGGAGCTGTTTTTT
j_gene: TRBJ1-5; v_gene: TRBV19; abundance: .; d_gene: TRBD1; CDR3aa: CASSGRDRVSNQPQHF; CDR3nt: TGTGCCAGTAGTGGGAGGGACAGGGTGAGCAATCAGCCCCAGCATTTT
j_gene: TRBJ2-7; v_gene: TRBV5-6; abundance: .; d_gene: .; CDR3aa: CASSLQGYEQYF; CDR3nt: TGTGCCAGCAGCTTGCAGGGCTACGAGCAGTACTTC
j_gene: TRBJ2-3; v_gene: TRBV28; abundance: once; d_gene: .; CDR3aa: CASPPGARAFTDTQYF; CDR3nt: TGTGCCAGCCCCCCCGGGGCCCGGGCCTTCACAGATACGCAGTATTTT
j_gene: TRBJ2-7; v_gene: TRBV5-6; abundance: .; d_gene: .; CDR3aa: CASSSKDGFYEQYF; CDR3nt: TGTGCCAGCAGCTCCAAGGACGGGTTCTACGAGCAGTACTTC
j_gene: TRBJ1-4; v_gene: TRBV7-2; abundance: .; d_gene: .; CDR3aa: CASSLGGTRLTNEKLFF; CDR3nt: TGTGCCAGCAGCTTAGGTGGGACGCGTTTGACTAATGAAAAACTGTTTTTT
j_gene: TRBJ2-1; v_gene: TRBV6-5; abundance: .; d_gene: .; CDR3aa: CASRYQASYNEQFF; CDR3nt: TGTGCCAGCAGGTACCAGGCCTCCTACAATGAGCAGTTCTTC
j_gene: TRBJ1-1; v_gene: TRBV3-1/TRBV3-2; abundance: .; d_gene: .; CDR3aa: CASSPEGTEAFF; CDR3nt: TGTGCCAGCAGCCCGGAGGGCACTGAAGCTTTCTTT
j_gene: TRBJ1-1; v_gene: TRBV19; abundance: .; d_gene: .; CDR3aa: CASSIGTGGWYTEAFF; CDR3nt: TGTGCCAGTAGTATAGGGACGGGGGGATGGTACACTGAAGCTTTCTTT
j_gene: TRBJ1-5; v_gene: TRBV27; abundance: .; d_gene: .; CDR3aa: CASPTLLLGNQPQHF; CDR3nt: TGTGCCAGCCCGACCCTTCTCTTGGGCAATCAGCCCCAGCATTTT
j_gene: TRBJ2-7; v_gene: TRBV11-2; abundance: .; d_gene: TRBD1; CDR3aa: CASSADRGDTYEQYF; CDR3nt: TGTGCCAGCAGCGCGGACAGGGGCGACACCTACGAGCAGTACTTC
j_gene: TRBJ2-2; v_gene: TRBV7-2; abundance: .; d_gene: .; CDR3aa: CASSLFPLARPNTGELFF; CDR3nt: TGTGCCAGCAGCTTATTTCCCCTGGCCAGACCGAACACCGGGGAGCTGTTTTTT
j_gene: TRBJ2-1; v_gene: TRBV19; abundance: .; d_gene: .; CDR3aa: CASSKGYEQFF; CDR3nt: TGTGCCAGTAGTAAGGGCTATGAGCAGTTCTTC
j_gene: TRBJ2-6; v_gene: TRBV5-1; abundance: .; d_gene: .; CDR3aa: CASSLEGANVLTF; CDR3nt: TGCGCCAGCAGCTTGGAGGGGGCCAACGTCCTGACTTTC
j_gene: TRBJ1-1; v_gene: TRBV7-2; abundance: .; d_gene: .; CDR3aa: CASSLAERVEAFF; CDR3nt: TGTGCCAGCAGCTTAGCTGAAAGAGTTGAAGCTTTCTTT
j_gene: TRBJ1-5; v_gene: TRBV2; abundance: .; d_gene: .; CDR3aa: CASSESLSRNNQPQHF; CDR3nt: TGTGCCAGCAGTGAATCTCTTTCCAGGAACAATCAGCCCCAGCATTTT
j_gene: TRBJ2-7; v_gene: TRBV29-1; abundance: .; d_gene: .; CDR3aa: CSVHIQGRGYEQYF; CDR3nt: TGCAGCGTTCACATACAGGGCCGGGGTTACGAGCAGTACTTC
j_gene: TRBJ1-1; v_gene: TRBV30; abundance: .; d_gene: .; CDR3aa: CAWSVRRTEAFF; CDR3nt: TGTGCCTGGAGTGTACGGAGGACTGAAGCTTTCTTT
j_gene: TRBJ1-1; v_gene: TRBV4-1; abundance: .; d_gene: .; CDR3aa: CASSLIGTTMNTEAFF; CDR3nt: TGCGCCAGCAGCCTGATTGGGACTACCATGAACACTGAAGCTTTCTTT
j_gene: TRBJ1-6; v_gene: TRBV27; abundance: .; d_gene: .; CDR3aa: CATEGRGNSPLHF; CDR3nt: TGTGCCACCGAGGGCAGGGGAAATTCACCCCTCCACTTT
j_gene: TRBJ1-2; v_gene: TRBV11-2; abundance: once; d_gene: .; CDR3aa: CASRATRTPGYTF; CDR3nt: TGTGCCAGCAGAGCGACACGTACACCTGGCTACACCTTC
j_gene: TRBJ1-1; v_gene: TRBV19; abundance: .; d_gene: .; CDR3aa: CASSMGRNTEAFF; CDR3nt: TGTGCCAGTAGTATGGGGCGGAACACTGAAGCTTTCTTT
j_gene: TRBJ2-6; v_gene: TRBV2; abundance: .; d_gene: .; CDR3aa: CASSERTASGANVLTF; CDR3nt: TGTGCCAGCAGTGAACGGACAGCCTCTGGGGCCAACGTCCTGACTTTC
j_gene: TRBJ1-2; v_gene: TRBV13; abundance: .; d_gene: TRBD1; CDR3aa: CASSKRDSHFYGYTF; CDR3nt: TGTGCCAGCAGCAAACGGGACAGTCACTTCTATGGCTACACCTTC
j_gene: TRBJ1-2; v_gene: TRBV7-9; abundance: .; d_gene: .; CDR3aa: CASSLVGPGGYTF; CDR3nt: TGTGCCAGCAGCTTAGTAGGCCCAGGTGGCTACACCTTC
j_gene: TRBJ2-7; v_gene: TRBV6-5; abundance: .; d_gene: TRBD2; CDR3aa: CASSPGLGNYEQYF; CDR3nt: TGTGCCAGCAGCCCGGGACTAGGCAACTACGAGCAGTACTTC
j_gene: TRBJ2-5; v_gene: TRBV14; abundance: .; d_gene: TRBD2; CDR3aa: CASSQALTSGGAIETQYF; CDR3nt: TGTGCCAGCAGCCAAGCCCTGACTAGCGGGGGGGCCATAGAGACCCAGTACTTC
j_gene: TRBJ1-2; v_gene: TRBV19; abundance: .; d_gene: TRBD1; CDR3aa: CASSTRTGDYGYTF; CDR3nt: TGTGCCAGTAGTACTCGAACAGGGGACTATGGCTACACCTTC
j_gene: TRBJ2-7; v_gene: TRBV29-1; abundance: .; d_gene: .; CDR3aa: CSVGYDYEQYF; CDR3nt: TGCAGCGTTGGGTACGACTACGAGCAGTACTTC
j_gene: TRBJ2-2; v_gene: TRBV7-3; abundance: .; d_gene: .; CDR3aa: CASAIPGGGRELFF; CDR3nt: TGTGCCAGCGCTATCCCCGGGGGTGGGAGGGAGCTGTTTTTT
j_gene: TRBJ2-2; v_gene: TRBV3-1/TRBV3-2; abundance: .; d_gene: TRBD2; CDR3aa: CASSQDNRGDTGELFF; CDR3nt: TGTGCCAGCAGCCAAGATAACCGGGGGGACACCGGGGAGCTGTTTTTT
j_gene: TRBJ2-7; v_gene: TRBV10-3; abundance: .; d_gene: .; CDR3aa: CAISDSGGTYEQYF; CDR3nt: TGTGCCATCAGTGATTCCGGGGGTACCTACGAGCAGTACTTC
j_gene: TRBJ2-7; v_gene: TRBV6-5; abundance: few; d_gene: TRBD2; CDR3aa: CASDVSWGGEQYF; CDR3nt: TGTGCCAGCGACGTCTCTTGGGGGGGCGAGCAGTACTTC
j_gene: TRBJ1-1; v_gene: TRBV28; abundance: .; d_gene: .; CDR3aa: CASSLVQMNTEAFF; CDR3nt: TGTGCCAGCAGTTTAGTACAAATGAACACTGAAGCTTTCTTT
j_gene: TRBJ1-4; v_gene: TRBV6-6; abundance: once; d_gene: TRBD1; CDR3aa: CASSETGGGEKLFF; CDR3nt: TGTGCCAGCAGCGAGACAGGGGGTGGGGAAAAACTGTTTTTT
j_gene: TRBJ1-4; v_gene: TRBV5-1; abundance: .; d_gene: TRBD1; CDR3aa: CASSSGDRVGINEKLFF; CDR3nt: TGCGCCAGCAGCTCCGGGGACAGGGTTGGAATCAATGAAAAACTGTTTTTT
j_gene: TRBJ2-2; v_gene: TRBV5-1; abundance: .; d_gene: TRBD2; CDR3aa: CASSLGTSGIQLGELFF; CDR3nt: TGCGCCAGCAGCCTTGGGACTAGCGGGATCCAACTCGGGGAGCTGTTTTTT
j_gene: TRBJ1-5; v_gene: TRBV19; abundance: .; d_gene: TRBD1; CDR3aa: CASMGGQGEGQPQHF; CDR3nt: TGTGCCAGTATGGGGGGACAGGGGGAAGGTCAGCCCCAGCATTTT